These 21 T cell receptor beta chains came from one sample sequenced in a study of blood T cell repertoires in COVID-19 (TCRdb year 2020). Library construction relied on the immunoSEQ multiplex PCR assay. In its TCRdb copy, this immuneACCESS table keeps in-frame sequences only and misses some clones. Where compared with another copy, unresolved V genes explain less than half of these, and the others have no known cause. This sample holds 380,000 or so clones; about 89% were observed only once. Of the sample, roughly 1.2% is held by the ten largest clones. Specimen: peripheral blood. These receptors all come from a man aged 35 to 55 with acute or convalescent COVID-19.

This clone appeared once. V and J are TRBV10-3 and TRBJ1-4; possibly TRBD1 for D (6 bases). Germline V gives CDR1 ENHRY, CDR2 SYGVKD. CDR3 length: 14 residues. Trimming removed 10 bases from V and 4 bases from J, with 16 bases in between. CDR3 coding DNA: TGTGCCACCTCCGGCAGGGGAAGTAATGAAAAACTGTTTTTT. The encoded protein is CATSGRGSNEKLFF.

The chain uses TRBV9 and TRBJ2-3; tentatively, D is TRBD1 (5 bases). The CDR3 covers 14 residues. The germline gives CDR1 SGDLS, CDR2 YYNGEE. V shed 2 bases and J shed 6 bases, with 13 bases lying between them. The CDR3 DNA reads as TGTGCCAGCAGCGTTACATCCTCAGGGGATACGCAGTATTTT. Translated: CASSVTSSGDTQYF. The full variable domain, with the rest looked up from reference TRBV9 and TRBJ2-3, is DSGVTQTPKHLITATGQRVTLRCSPRSGDLSVYWYQQSLDQGLQFLIQYYNGEERAKGNILERFSAQQFPDLHSELNLSSLELGDSALYFCASSVTSSGDTQYFGPGTRLTVL.

V usage is TRBV11-2 and J usage is TRBJ1-1, with D maybe TRBD1 (6 bases). V was cut by 3 bases and J by 13 bases, with 12 bases left in between. Germline V CDR1 and CDR2: SGHAT, FQNNGV. The CDR3 is 11 amino acids. The CDR3 DNA reads as TGTGCCAGCAGCTTTGGGACACCGGTTTTCTTT. Amino acids: CASSFGTPVFF. The full variable domain, with the rest looked up from reference TRBV11-2 and TRBJ1-1, is EAGVAQSPRYKIIEKRQSVAFWCNPISGHATLYWYQQILGQGPKLLIQFQNNGVVDDSQLPKDRFSAERLKGVDSTLKIQPAKLEDSAVYLCASSFGTPVFFGQGTRLTVV.

V and J are TRBV19 and TRBJ1-3; 9 bases are a match to TRBD1. Trimming took 5 bases from V and 2 from J; bases not matched to a gene: 4. CDR1 LNHDA and CDR2 SQIVND come from the germline V gene (reference sequence). CDR3 length: 15 amino acids. CDR3 bases: TGTGCCAGTAGTCAGAGGGACAGGGCTGGAAACACCATATATTTT. Its protein is CASSQRDRAGNTIYF.

V is TRBV3-1 (or the pseudogene TRBV3-2) and J is TRBJ2-2; 9 bases fit TRBD2. Trimming removed 3 bases from V and 2 bases from J; junction bases left unmatched: 10. The germline CDR1 and CDR2 sequences are LGHDT and YNNKEL (reference sequence). The CDR3 contains 18 residues. DNA of the CDR3: TGTGCCAGCAGCCATCATAAGCGGGAGGTACGAAACACCGGGGAGCTGTTTTTT. It yields the protein CASSHHKREVRNTGELFF.

The count of this clone is one. The rearrangement uses TRBV10-3 and TRBJ1-4; TRBD1 matches 8 bases. V lost 6 bases and J lost 8; bases outside the gene matches: 5. Germline-derived CDR1 and CDR2 are ENHRY and SYGVKD. CDR3 length equals 13 residues. The CDR3 here is CAISGQGREKLFF. CDR3 bases: TGTGCCATCAGCGGACAGGGAAGGGAAAAACTGTTTTTT.

The chain has TRBV5-1 and TRBJ2-7; 8 bases are a match to TRBD2. Germline-derived CDR1 and CDR2 are SGHRS and YFSETQ. With V trimmed by 0 bases and J by 5 bases, 4 bases remained unmatched. The CDR3 totals 14 residues. The CDR3 sequence: CASSLVPAGDEQYF. CDR3 in DNA: TGCGCCAGCAGCTTGGTCCCAGCGGGAGACGAGCAGTACTTC.

This clone occurred a few times. CDR3 residues: CASSQDRGGDYNEQFF. The CDR3 coding sequence is TGTGCCAGCAGCCAAGATAGGGGCGGGGACTACAATGAGCAGTTCTTC. The chain combines TRBV3-1 (or the pseudogene TRBV3-2) with TRBJ2-1, with a weak D call TRBD2 (6 bases). Germline V CDR1 and CDR2: LGHDT, YNNKEL (reference sequence). Trimming shortened V by 0 bases and J by 3 bases, and 12 bases separated the two germline ends. There are 16 residues in the CDR3.

The chain recombines TRBV23-1 with TRBJ1-2; 8 nucleotides align to TRBD1. TRBV23-1 is an open reading frame whose function is uncertain. The CDR3 extends over 14 amino acids. V lost 4 bases, J lost 7 bases, and 8 bases stayed unmatched. The CDR3 DNA is TGCGCCAGCAGTCTCGGACAGGGTAGTTCTGGCTACACCTTC. Translation gives CASSLGQGSSGYTF.

The chain links TRBV7-3 to TRBJ2-3, with 13 positions matching TRBD2. Germline lookup yields CDR1 SGHTA and CDR2 FQGTGA. The V segment lost 4 bases and the J segment 4 bases; nucleotides outside the gene matches: 5. The CDR3 contains 16 residues. DNA of the CDR3: TGTGCCAGCAGCTCACGGACTAGCGGGGGAGCAGATACGCAGTATTTT. Translating it yields CASSSRTSGGADTQYF.

The chain employs TRBV9 and TRBJ1-1; 12 nucleotides agree with TRBD1. Trimming cost V 3 bases and J 5 bases; bases outside gene matches: 20. Germline V CDR1 and CDR2: SGDLS, YYNGEE. CDR3 length: 20 amino acids. The CDR3 protein is CASSEYYSRDRGRPETEAFF. CDR3 bases: TGTGCCAGCAGCGAGTACTATTCCCGGGACAGGGGGCGCCCGGAAACTGAAGCTTTCTTT. The full variable domain, in which reference TRBV9 and TRBJ1-1 provide the parts outside the CDR3, is DSGVTQTPKHLITATGQRVTLRCSPRSGDLSVYWYQQSLDQGLQFLIQYYNGEERAKGNILERFSAQQFPDLHSELNLSSLELGDSALYFCASSEYYSRDRGRPETEAFFGQGTRLTVV.

This rearrangement joins TRBV20-1 to TRBJ2-3, with 9 bases lining up with TRBD2. In germline, CDR1 is DFQATT, CDR2 SNEGSKA (reference sequence). V shed 3 bases and J 2 bases; nucleotides not matched to a gene: 3. The CDR3 is 14 amino acids. The CDR3 coding sequence is TGCAGTGCTAGTCTAGCGGGGAACACAGATACGCAGTATTTT. Residues: CSASLAGNTDTQYF.

V is TRBV9 and J is TRBJ1-5; possibly TRBD1 for D (5 bases). The CDR3 is 13 amino acids. The germline V gene has CDR1 SGDLS and CDR2 YYNGEE. Trimming removed 3 bases at V and 6 bases at J, with 10 bases between. CDR3 loop: CASSAGLGQPQHF. The CDR3 DNA is TGTGCCAGCAGCGCAGGGCTGGGTCAGCCCCAGCATTTT.

The chain recombines TRBV19 with TRBJ1-1, with a tentative D call TRBD1 (5 bases). Between the trimmed V and J ends, which lost 2 bases and 0 bases, there was a span of 10 bases. CDR1 LNHDA and CDR2 SQIVND come from the germline V gene (reference sequence). The CDR3 is 15 residues long. Here the CDR3 reads CASSIRGTVNTEAFF. Here the CDR3 DNA reads TGTGCCAGTAGTATACGGGGGACGGTGAACACTGAAGCTTTCTTT.

This clone was counted between two and nine times. The chain has TRBV28 and TRBJ1-1; D ambiguous. This CDR3 is 12 amino acids long. Trimming pared 2 bases from V and 4 bases from J, leaving 5 bases between. CDR1 and CDR2 (germline): MDHEN, SYDVKM. The CDR3 reads CASSLAGTEAFF. CDR3 nucleotides: TGTGCCAGCAGTTTAGCGGGCACTGAAGCTTTCTTT.

This chain joins TRBV30 and TRBJ2-7; D might be TRBD2 (6 bases). This CDR3 is 12 amino acids long. CDR1 is GTSNPN and CDR2 is SVGIG in the germline V gene (reference sequence). Trimming shortened V by 1 base and J by 2 bases, and 6 bases separated the two germline ends. The CDR3 bases are TGTGCCTGGAGTGGCGGGGCCTACGAGCAGTACTTC. Protein product: CAWSGGAYEQYF. The complete variable domain, with remaining parts taken from reference TRBV30 and TRBJ2-7, reads SQTIHQWPATLVQPVGSPLSLECTVEGTSNPNLYWYRQAAGRGLQLLFYSVGIGQISSEVPQNLSASRPQDRQFILSSKKLLLSDSGFYLCAWSGGAYEQYFGPGTRLTVT.

The J gene is TRBJ2-3, the V gene TRBV6-2 or TRBV6-3; the match to TRBD2 covers 9 bases. V was pared by 2 bases and J by 2 bases, with 5 bases of the junction left unmatched. Germline V gives CDR1 MNHEY, CDR2 SVGEGT. CDR3 size: 16 residues. In DNA form, the CDR3 reads TGTGCCAGCAGTTACGCTGCGGGGGGGACCACAGATACGCAGTATTTT. Residues: CASSYAAGGTTDTQYF.

This sequence joins TRBV3-1 (or the pseudogene TRBV3-2) and TRBJ2-5; TRBD2 matches at 12 bases. The CDR3 has 18 amino acids. The germline gives CDR1 LGHDT, CDR2 YNNKEL (reference sequence). Losses at the gene ends were 4 bases for V and 2 bases for J; bases not matched to a gene: 11. This chain's CDR3 is CASSRRLAGGPDQETQYF. Written as DNA, the CDR3 is TGTGCCAGCAGCCGTCGTCTAGCGGGGGGGCCGGATCAAGAGACCCAGTACTTC.

The rearrangement uses TRBV5-1 and TRBJ2-5; the D gene is possibly TRBD1 (6 bases). From germline, CDR1 is SGHRS and CDR2 YFSETQ. Trimming left V 2 bases short and J 1 base short, with 12 bases between. The CDR3 extends over 15 amino acids. The CDR3 sequence: CASSFAQGSQETQYF. The CDR3 coding sequence is TGCGCCAGCAGCTTTGCACAGGGTAGCCAAGAGACCCAGTACTTC.

The rearrangement links TRBV6-2 or TRBV6-3 to TRBJ1-1; 9 bases are a match to TRBD1. The CDR3 is made up of 12 amino acids. The V gene's germline CDR1 is MNHEY and CDR2 SVGEGT. J gave up 7 bases and V 4 bases, and 1 base lay outside the gene matches. CDR3 nucleotides: TGTGCCAGCAGTTGGGGACAGGGTGAAGCTTTCTTT. It yields the protein CASSWGQGEAFF.

The V call is TRBV5-1, the J call TRBJ2-1; 7 bases map to TRBD2. Germline CDR1 and CDR2: SGHRS and YFSETQ. CDR3 length: 14 amino acids. With V trimmed by 2 bases and J by 5 bases, 4 bases remained unmatched. The CDR3 sequence: CASSLRTRNNEQFF. The CDR3 DNA reads as TGCGCCAGCAGCTTAAGGACTAGAAACAATGAGCAGTTCTTC.